The 4 T cell receptor beta chains below all came from one sample that was sequenced in a study of T cells in Graves' hyperthyroidism and ophthalmopathy. The source material, RNA transcripts, was used to amplify TCR beta CDR3 regions. An initial round of RT-PCR targeting the TCR CDR3 relied on the HTBI primer set. One entry per CDR3 protein, called by TCRdb with MiXCR from the multiplex PCR reads. Of 490,000 or so distinct CDR3 sequences in the sample, 20% were seen once. Sequenced input: blood. The origin of the receptors is a man between 35 and 55 years old with Graves' ophthalmopathy.

This clonotype was counted many times. J is TRBJ1-6 and V is TRBV5-1; D is unclear. CDR3 length equals 14 residues. V lost 4 bases and J lost 7, with 12 bases in between. Germline CDR1 and CDR2: SGHRS and YFSETQ. DNA of the CDR3: TGCGCCAGCAGCCTTTGGGCGGGGAATTCACCCCTCCACTTT. This gives the protein CASSLWAGNSPLHF.

This clonotype has more than one count but fewer than ten. CDR3 DNA: TGCAGCGTTGAAGTGTGGAGTAGCGGGAGTAATCAAGAGACCCAGTACTTC. This encodes CSVEVWSSGSNQETQYF. The V call is TRBV29-1, the J call TRBJ2-5, with 9 bases aligning to TRBD2. The V gene end was trimmed by 1 base and the J gene end by 2 bases; junction bases not matched to a gene: 11. The germline CDR1 and CDR2 sequences are SQVTM and ANQGSEA. The CDR3 has 17 amino acids.

This clonotype showed up just a few times. For the CDR3, the DNA is TGTGCCAGCAGTTCCAACCCCTCCGGATTCAACACCGGGGAGCTGTTTTTT. This encodes CASSSNPSGFNTGELFF. The J gene is TRBJ2-2, the V gene TRBV6-1; D uncertain. V was pared by 5 bases and J by 2 bases, with 18 bases between. This CDR3 has 17 residues. Germline V gene sequence: CDR1 MNHNS, CDR2 SASEGT.

This clonotype showed up many times. The chain employs TRBV10-3 and TRBJ2-1; the match to TRBD2 covers 13 bases. The J segment lost 0 bases and the V segment lost 7 bases, leaving 6 bases of the junction unmatched. The V gene's germline CDR1 is ENHRY and CDR2 SYGVKD. CDR3 length equals 17 residues. CDR3 nucleotide sequence: TGTGCCATCATGGGGACTAGCGGGGTTAGCTCCTACAATGAGCAGTTCTTC. It translates to CAIMGTSGVSSYNEQFF.